One sample yielded the 32 T cell receptor beta chains listed below, sequenced in a study of T-cell reconstitution after alpha-beta-depleted transplantation in children. The library targeted TCRbeta and was prepared with unique molecular identifiers. Via MiXCR, TCRdb re-called the PCR reads, giving one row per CDR3 protein. The profile shows approximately 400,000 distinct CDR3 sequences, roughly 15% of them singletons. Sequencing was performed on PBMCs, mostly from graft donor cells, taken 360 days after TCRalphabeta/CD19-depleted stem cell transplant. These receptor sequences come from a boy under three years old who had a stem cell transplant for Wiskott-Aldrich syndrome, so the T cells may come from the graft donor.

This clonotype was seen more than once but under ten times. The chain recombines TRBV20-1 with TRBJ2-3; D gene ambiguous. The CDR3 is 12 amino acids. V shed 7 bases and J shed 2 bases, with 10 bases lying between them. In germline, CDR1 is DFQATT, CDR2 SNEGSKA (reference sequence). The CDR3 sequence: CSDSSNTDTQYF. Here the CDR3 DNA reads TGCAGTGACTCGTCCAACACAGATACGCAGTATTTT.

In its sample, this clonotype was seen once. The rearrangement uses TRBV24-1 and TRBJ2-3; 8 bases fit TRBD2. The ends lost 0 bases at V and 3 bases at J; junction bases unmatched: 7. Germline lookup yields CDR1 KGHDR and CDR2 SFDVKD. This CDR3 contains 17 residues. The CDR3 loop reads CATSDLRTGGSTDTQYF. The CDR3 bases are TGTGCCACCAGTGATTTGCGCACGGGAGGGTCGACAGATACGCAGTATTTT.

The rearrangement joins TRBV20-1 to TRBJ1-6; TRBD1 agrees at 9 bases. The length of the CDR3 is 14 residues. CDR1 and CDR2 from the germline V gene are DFQATT and SNEGSKA (reference sequence). Losses at the gene ends were 6 bases for V and 8 bases for J; bases not matched to a gene: 8. For the CDR3, the DNA is TGCAGTGCGGGGAGGGACAGGGTTGATTCACCCCTCCACTTT. Translated, it gives CSAGRDRVDSPLHF.

The rearrangement links TRBV6-1 to TRBJ2-7, with 8 bases that match TRBD1. Losses at the gene ends were 2 bases for V and 4 bases for J; bases not matched to a gene: 7. This CDR3 has 15 amino acids. Germline CDR1 is MNHNS and CDR2 is SASEGT. The CDR3 sequence: CASSEFWTGSYEQYF. The DNA for the CDR3 is TGTGCCAGCAGTGAATTTTGGACAGGGTCTTACGAGCAGTACTTC.

This clonotype turned up a few times. The V call is TRBV7-2, the J call TRBJ2-7; D is possibly TRBD1 or TRBD2 (6 bases each). The CDR3 loop spans 15 amino acids. Germline V CDR1 and CDR2: SGHTA, FQGNSA. V was trimmed by 2 bases and J by 1 base, leaving 12 bases between them. The chain's CDR3 is CASSLKGGSSYEQYF. CDR3 coding DNA: TGTGCCAGCAGCTTAAAGGGGGGTTCTTCCTACGAGCAGTACTTC.

This clonotype was counted only a few times. The chain uses TRBV4-1 and TRBJ2-1; 11 nucleotides match TRBD1. V was pared by 1 base and J by 6 bases, with 5 bases of the junction left unmatched. The CDR3 extends over 16 amino acids. Germline V CDR1 and CDR2: MGHRA, YSYEKL. CDR3 DNA sequence: TGCGCCAGCAGCCAAGTCCGGGACAGGGGGGTCAATGAGCAGTTCTTC. It translates to CASSQVRDRGVNEQFF.

This chain links TRBV6-2 or TRBV6-3 with TRBJ1-1, with 8 bases matching TRBD1. Unmatched junction bases numbered 12, after V lost 4 bases and J lost 5 bases. The CDR3 is 16 residues long. Germline V gene data show CDR1 as MNHEY and CDR2 as SVGEGT. DNA for the CDR3: TGTGCCAGCAGTTCCCCTCATGGACAGGGAGGGACTGAAGCTTTCTTT. Residues: CASSSPHGQGGTEAFF.

This clonotype was recorded many times. The chain carries TRBV25-1 and TRBJ2-4; TRBD2 is a possible D gene (5 bases). This CDR3 is built from 14 residues. From germline, CDR1 is MGHDK and CDR2 SYGVNS. Trimming took off 1 base at V and 8 bases at J, with 12 bases between the two ends. The CDR3 here is CASSESLAGDIQYF. The DNA for the CDR3 is TGTGCCAGCAGTGAATCCCTAGCCGGGGACATTCAGTACTTC.

This chain links TRBV27 with TRBJ2-3; either TRBD1 or TRBD2 may fit D (5 bases each). The CDR3 length is 19 residues. Looked up from germline, CDR1 is MNHEY and CDR2 is SMNVEV (reference sequence). V was shortened by 3 bases and J by 1 base, with 23 bases between the two germline ends. This CDR3 is CASSFILPGTSDRTDTQYF. CDR3 bases: TGTGCCAGCAGTTTTATCCTTCCCGGGACCAGCGACCGCACAGATACGCAGTATTTT.

The V call is TRBV6-1, the J call TRBJ2-3; 12 bases fit TRBD2. CDR3 length equals 15 residues. V dropped 6 bases and J dropped 1; count of bases not matched to a gene: 2. Germline assignment: CDR1 MNHNS and CDR2 SASEGT. DNA of the CDR3: TGTGCCAGCAGCCGGACTAGCGGGGGCACAGATACGCAGTATTTT. It specifies CASSRTSGGTDTQYF.

This clonotype was seen at least ten times. The genes are TRBV3-1 and TRBJ2-1, with D tentatively TRBD2 (5 bases). The CDR3 extends over 13 amino acids. The germline CDR1 and CDR2 sequences are LGHDT and YNNKEL (reference sequence). The ends were cut back, 0 bases at V and 7 bases at J, with 7 bases in the middle. CDR3 sequence reads: CASSQDRRNEQFF. CDR3 in DNA: TGTGCCAGCAGCCAAGATCGGAGGAATGAGCAGTTCTTC.

This clonotype was recorded a few times. The chain recombines TRBV5-1 with TRBJ1-1, with 10 bases aligning to TRBD1. Per germline, CDR1 SGHRS and CDR2 YFSETQ. The junction had 2 bases not matched to a gene; V was cut back by 0 bases and J by 3 bases. This CDR3 is 15 amino acids long. CDR3 loop: CASSLGGTGDTEAFF. The CDR3 DNA reads TGCGCCAGCAGCTTGGGAGGGACAGGGGACACTGAAGCTTTCTTT.

The sample holds a few counts of this clonotype. V and J are TRBV5-1 and TRBJ1-4; possible D gene TRBD1, 6 bases. V lost 4 bases, J lost 6 bases, and 13 bases lay in between. Germline CDR1 and CDR2: SGHRS and YFSETQ. This CDR3 is 14 amino acids long. As DNA, the CDR3 is TGCGCCAGCAGCCTTAGGGGGGGAGATGAAAAACTGTTTTTT. Protein sequence: CASSLRGGDEKLFF.

This clonotype was detected only a few times. V usage is TRBV20-1 and J usage is TRBJ1-1, with D uncertain. This CDR3 region has 13 residues. V was shortened by 3 bases and J by 4 bases, with 12 bases between the two germline ends. CDR1 is DFQATT and CDR2 is SNEGSKA in the germline V gene (reference sequence). CDR3 protein: CSARTGGITEAFF. The CDR3 region has the DNA TGCAGTGCTAGGACGGGAGGGATCACTGAAGCTTTCTTT.

J is TRBJ1-5 and V is TRBV12-3 or TRBV12-4; tentative D call: TRBD1 (6 bases). This CDR3 is 16 amino acids long. V was clipped by 2 bases and J by 0 bases, with 11 bases between them. CDR3 coding DNA: TGTGCCAGCAGTTTATTCCAGGGGCCTAGCAATCAGCCCCAGCATTTT. Translated, it gives CASSLFQGPSNQPQHF.

This clonotype was observed a handful of times. V and J are TRBV7-9 and TRBJ2-5; D unresolved. The CDR3 length is 15 residues. V was clipped by 0 bases and J by 6 bases, with 14 bases between them. The V gene's germline CDR1 is SEHNR and CDR2 FQNEAQ (reference sequence). The CDR3 reads CASSLAVEARKTQYF. As DNA, the CDR3 is TGTGCCAGCAGCTTAGCGGTAGAGGCAAGAAAGACCCAGTACTTC.

The rearrangement links TRBV6-1 to TRBJ2-7, with D uncertain. V was trimmed by 5 bases and J by 4 bases, leaving 12 bases between them. Germline V gene sequence: CDR1 MNHNS, CDR2 SASEGT. The CDR3 sequence is 13 residues long. The CDR3 DNA reads as TGTGCCAGCAGTCGGGCCCCTCCGTACGAGCAGTACTTC. The encoded protein is CASSRAPPYEQYF.

This chain joins TRBV4-2 and TRBJ2-7, with a weak D call TRBD1 (6 bases). The V gene lost 0 bases and the J gene lost 4 bases, with 13 bases spanning the gap. Germline values: CDR1 LGHNA, CDR2 YNFKEQ. The CDR3 totals 15 residues. Here the CDR3 reads CASSQDGTPIYEQYF. DNA of the CDR3: TGTGCCAGCAGCCAAGATGGGACACCGATTTACGAGCAGTACTTC.

CDR3 DNA: TGCGCCAGCAGCCCATTACCGGGACTCCCTTTTAGCGAGCAGTACTTC. It yields the protein CASSPLPGLPFSEQYF. The V call is TRBV5-1, the J call TRBJ2-7; TRBD2 might be the D (6 bases). Trimming took 4 bases from V and 6 from J, leaving 23 bases between them. The CDR3 is 16 residues long. Germline CDR1 reads SGHRS; CDR2 reads YFSETQ.

V is TRBV15 and J is TRBJ2-3; 11 bases map to TRBD2. Trimming cost V 4 bases and J 5 bases; bases outside gene matches: 5. The CDR3 runs 15 residues. The germline gives CDR1 LNHNV, CDR2 YYDKDF (reference sequence). CDR3 in DNA: TGTGCCACCAGCATAGCCCTAGCGGGGGGAGATACGCAGTATTTT. Translation gives CATSIALAGGDTQYF.

The V and J genes are TRBV29-1 and TRBJ1-1; D is unclear. This CDR3 region has 12 residues. Germline V gives CDR1 SQVTM, CDR2 ANQGSEA. The V gene lost 5 bases and the J gene lost 5 bases, with 12 bases spanning the gap. The chain's CDR3 is CSVSDPGTEAFF. DNA for the CDR3: TGCAGCGTTTCCGACCCGGGGACTGAAGCTTTCTTT.

This clonotype has ten or more counts. The chain is built from TRBV5-1 and TRBJ2-1; 7 bases line up with TRBD2. The CDR3 extends over 13 amino acids. Germline trimming cut 5 bases from V and 5 bases from J; bases unmatched to any gene: 4. Per germline, CDR1 SGHRS and CDR2 YFSETQ. The CDR3: CASRPSGHNEQFF. CDR3 coding DNA: TGCGCCAGCAGACCTAGCGGCCACAATGAGCAGTTCTTC.

The chain combines TRBV5-1 with TRBJ2-7, with TRBD2 matching 8 bases. Germline V gives CDR1 SGHRS, CDR2 YFSETQ. The CDR3 is made up of 15 amino acids. J lost 4 bases, V lost 0 bases, and 6 bases had no gene match. CDR3 sequence (DNA): TGCGCCAGCAGCTTGGACGGGACTAGAGGGTACGAGCAGTACTTC. Its translation is CASSLDGTRGYEQYF.

There are a few counts of this clonotype. The rearrangement links TRBV5-1 to TRBJ2-3; D not certain. Germline CDR1 reads SGHRS; CDR2 reads YFSETQ. Trimming cost V 4 bases and J 8 bases, with 14 bases left between them. The CDR3 runs to 13 residues. For the CDR3, the DNA is TGCGCCAGCAGCCCGACCCTCCAACTTACGCAGTATTTT. Amino acid sequence: CASSPTLQLTQYF.

This clonotype was counted only a few times. DNA for the CDR3: TGTGCCAGCAGACTGACTCACCCCAATGAGCAGTTCTTC. Protein: CASRLTHPNEQFF. This chain links TRBV12-3 or TRBV12-4 with TRBJ2-1; D gene unclear. There are 13 residues in the CDR3. V dropped 6 bases and J dropped 6 bases, with 12 bases sitting between them.

This clonotype has a handful of counts. The chain uses TRBV5-1 and TRBJ2-7, with TRBD1 identical over 9 bases. This CDR3 contains 14 residues. V dropped 6 bases and J dropped 0; count of bases not matched to a gene: 4. CDR1 and CDR2 from the germline V gene are SGHRS and YFSETQ. For the CDR3, the DNA is TGCGCCAGCAACAGGGGGCAACACTCCTACGAGCAGTACTTC. Residues: CASNRGQHSYEQYF.

This clonotype was observed a handful of times. This sequence joins TRBV6-6 and TRBJ2-7; no firm D call. The germline gives CDR1 MNHNY, CDR2 SVGAGI (reference sequence). The CDR3 is 13 residues long. V was cut by 2 bases and J by 7 bases, with 12 bases left in between. The DNA for the CDR3 is TGTGCCAGCAGTTACGTAGACGGGCGAGAGCAGTACTTC. Protein sequence: CASSYVDGREQYF.

This clonotype was detected a few times. The rearrangement joins TRBV12-3 or TRBV12-4 to TRBJ1-2; D remains unclear. This CDR3 comprises 14 residues. V gave up 4 bases and J gave up 14 bases, with 23 bases separating them. The CDR3 sequence is CASSSLSLKNSETF. DNA for the CDR3: TGTGCCAGCAGTTCTCTCTCCCTTAAAAACTCTGAAACCTTC.

The rearrangement uses TRBV24-1 and TRBJ2-5, with TRBD2 matching 13 bases. The V and J ends lost 9 bases and 4 bases, in that order; junction bases with no gene match: 4. The CDR3 totals 14 residues. Germline CDR1 and CDR2: KGHDR and SFDVKD. The CDR3 coding sequence is TGTGCCACCGGGACTAGCGGGAAAAGAGAGACCCAGTACTTC. This translates into CATGTSGKRETQYF.

The chain recombines TRBV4-3 with TRBJ2-7; D is unresolved. The CDR3 has 13 residues. Germline-derived CDR1 and CDR2 are LGHNA and YSLEER. V lost 0 bases and J lost 6, with 9 bases in between. This chain's CDR3 is CASSQDGVSEQYF. The CDR3 region has the DNA TGCGCCAGCAGCCAAGATGGCGTTTCCGAGCAGTACTTC.

This clonotype occurred a few times. The rearrangement links TRBV6-2 or TRBV6-3 to TRBJ2-2; the D is unclear. The CDR3 loop spans 21 amino acids. CDR1 MNHEY and CDR2 SVGEGT come from the germline V gene. V was cut by 6 bases and J by 3 bases, with 32 bases left in between. CDR3 amino acids: CASSPVSWPWPDPEDTGELFF. CDR3 DNA: TGTGCCAGCAGCCCTGTTAGTTGGCCGTGGCCCGACCCAGAAGACACCGGGGAGCTGTTTTTT.

This clonotype was counted a few times. This chain links TRBV12-3 or TRBV12-4 with TRBJ2-3; 7 bases align to TRBD1. This CDR3 contains 12 residues. Germline trimming cut 5 bases from V and 9 bases from J; bases unmatched to any gene: 5. CDR3 DNA sequence: TGTGCCAGCAGTGCATACAGGGGAACGCAGTATTTT. As protein: CASSAYRGTQYF.